The 7 T cell receptor beta chains reported below all come from one sample, sequenced in a study of blood T cells in healthy people across ages. Using a J-beta primer mix together with a sample-barcoded 5' primer, a second PCR was run for about 7 to 12 cycles. TCRdb recomputed calls from the 5' RACE reads with MiXCR, one row per CDR3 protein. In the table there are about 1,800,000 distinct CDR3 sequences, 28% of which are singletons. Sequencing used blood. These receptors all come from a woman in her 30s in good health.

The chain is built from TRBV5-4 and TRBJ2-3; D is possibly TRBD1 (6 bases). V was pared by 1 base and J by 2 bases, with 11 bases between. Germline V gives CDR1 SGHNT, CDR2 YYREEE (reference sequence). The CDR3 consists of 15 residues. The CDR3 sequence: CASSLLQGSTDTQYF. The CDR3, as DNA: TGTGCCAGCAGCTTGCTGCAGGGGTCCACAGATACGCAGTATTTT.

The chain recombines TRBV18 with TRBJ1-1; D gene uncertain. The CDR3 length is 14 residues. CDR1 and CDR2 (germline): KGHSH, LQKENI. Trimming pared 2 bases from V and 0 bases from J, leaving 7 bases between. Written as DNA, the CDR3 is TGTGCCAGCTCACCATTCTCTGTGAACACTGAAGCTTTCTTT. Its protein product is CASSPFSVNTEAFF.

This clonotype was seen at least ten times. This chain uses TRBV6-2 or TRBV6-3 with TRBJ1-2; D not certain. Germline V gene sequence: CDR1 MNHEY, CDR2 SVGEGT. The length of the CDR3 is 13 residues. V shed 8 bases and J shed 2 bases, with 12 bases lying between them. The CDR3 sequence is CASVYRPNYGYTF. CDR3 nucleotides: TGTGCCAGCGTTTACAGACCGAACTATGGCTACACCTTC.

This clonotype came up a few times. CDR3 loop: CSVVGRRGDYGYTF. The CDR3 DNA follows: TGCAGCGTTGTGGGGCGAAGGGGGGACTATGGCTACACCTTC. This rearrangement joins TRBV29-1 to TRBJ1-2; D might be TRBD1 (6 bases). The CDR3 runs 14 residues. Germline lookup yields CDR1 SQVTM and CDR2 ANQGSEA. The V end lost 4 bases, the J end lost 3 bases, and 15 bases lay between the germline ends.

This clonotype came up many times. The CDR3 DNA follows: TGTGCCAGCAGCTTAGGAACTAGCGTAACCTACGAGCAGTACTTC. Amino acids: CASSLGTSVTYEQYF. The rearrangement joins TRBV7-2 to TRBJ2-7, with 7 positions matching TRBD2. The V gene's germline CDR1 is SGHTA and CDR2 FQGNSA. The CDR3 has 15 amino acids. Germline trimming cut 1 base from V and 2 bases from J; bases unmatched to any gene: 5.

This clonotype was counted a few times. The chain uses TRBV7-2 and TRBJ2-3, with D uncertain. The V gene's germline CDR1 is SGHTA and CDR2 FQGNSA. Trimming pared 5 bases from V and 1 base from J, leaving 22 bases between. This CDR3 is 18 amino acids long. The CDR3 spells CASSPSDGVASGTDTQYF. CDR3 coding DNA: TGTGCCAGCAGCCCCTCGGATGGTGTGGCCTCCGGCACAGATACGCAGTATTTT.

There are many counts of this clonotype. J is TRBJ2-7 and V is TRBV7-9, with 11 nucleotides matching TRBD1. The CDR3 length is 18 residues. Germline values: CDR1 SEHNR, CDR2 FQNEAQ (reference sequence). Losses at the gene ends were 1 base for V and 0 bases for J; bases not matched to a gene: 8. The CDR3 DNA follows: TGTGCCAGCAGCTTAGGGCCAGGGACAGGGGGAAACTCCTACGAGCAGTACTTC. Amino acid sequence: CASSLGPGTGGNSYEQYF.